This paragraph reports one T cell receptor beta chain. Its specificity is unknown. These data belong to a study of metastatic and nonmetastatic thyroid tumors. As for the study in general: Thyroid patients, malignant and benign, had repertoires compared across blood and tumor or nodule tissue.

There were no patients who had received any treatment before thyroid surgery. The germline V and J ends were trimmed by 2 bases and 6 bases, with 7 bases remaining between them. The CDR3 totals 12 residues. Germline loops: CDR1 GTSNPN, CDR2 SVGIG (reference sequence). Overall study findings and caveats: Relative to benign nodules, malignant thyroid tumors were reportedly characterized by significantly elevated TCR beta diversity in blood and tumor.

Per the original data handling: What underpinned the distant-metastasis classifier for papillary thyroid cancer was the set of CDR3 differences across clinicopathological groups. With MiXCR, TCRdb called clones anew from the PCR reads. TCRdb's processing, not the study's, gives the V and J calls here. The sample holds under 9,500 clones, roughly 23% seen once. Sequencing input: tumor tissue. The TCR sequence derives from a female donor with papillary thyroid cancer or a benign thyroid nodule (not recorded which). Some clones in this sample may be carry-over from other donors' samples. The rearrangement uses TRBV30 and TRBJ2-2, with D perhaps TRBD1 (5 bases). CDR3 residues: CAWSFRAGELFF. The CDR3 region has the DNA TGTGCCTGGAGTTTCAGGGCCGGGGAGCTGTTTTTT. Looking up the rest from reference TRBV30 and TRBJ2-2 gives the full variable domain: SQTIHQWPATLVQPVGSPLSLECTVEGTSNPNLYWYRQAAGRGLQLLFYSVGIGQISSEVPQNLSASRPQDRQFILSSKKLLLSDSGFYLCAWSFRAGELFFGEGSRLTVL.